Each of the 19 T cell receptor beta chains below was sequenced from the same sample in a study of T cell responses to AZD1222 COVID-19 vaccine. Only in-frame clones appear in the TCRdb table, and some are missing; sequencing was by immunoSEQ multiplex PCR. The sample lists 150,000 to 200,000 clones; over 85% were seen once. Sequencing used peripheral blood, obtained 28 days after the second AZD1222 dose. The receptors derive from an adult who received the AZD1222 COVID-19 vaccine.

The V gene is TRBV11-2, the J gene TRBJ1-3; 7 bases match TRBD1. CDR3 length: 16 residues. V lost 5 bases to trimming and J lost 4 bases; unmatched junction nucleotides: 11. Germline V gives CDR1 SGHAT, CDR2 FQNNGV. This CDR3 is CASSPTLGQSGNTIYF. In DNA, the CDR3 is TGTGCCAGCAGCCCGACACTGGGACAGTCCGGAAACACCATATATTTT.

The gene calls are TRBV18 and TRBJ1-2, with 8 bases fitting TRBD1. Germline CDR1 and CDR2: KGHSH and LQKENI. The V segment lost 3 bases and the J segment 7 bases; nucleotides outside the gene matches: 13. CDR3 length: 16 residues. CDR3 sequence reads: CASSPSIEGQGGGYTF. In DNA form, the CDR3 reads TGTGCCAGCTCACCTTCAATCGAAGGACAGGGAGGTGGCTACACCTTC. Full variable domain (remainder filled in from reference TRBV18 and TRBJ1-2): NAGVMQNPRHLVRRRGQEARLRCSPMKGHSHVYWYRQLPEEGLKFMVYLQKENIIDESGMPKERFSAEFPKEGPSILRIQQVVRGDSAAYFCASSPSIEGQGGGYTFGSGTRLTVV.

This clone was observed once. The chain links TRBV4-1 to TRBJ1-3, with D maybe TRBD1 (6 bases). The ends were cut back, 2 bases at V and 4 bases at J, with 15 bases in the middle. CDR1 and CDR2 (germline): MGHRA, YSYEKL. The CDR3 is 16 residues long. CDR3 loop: CASSQFTGRAGNTIYF. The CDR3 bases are TGCGCCAGCAGCCAATTTACAGGGCGGGCCGGAAACACCATATATTTT.

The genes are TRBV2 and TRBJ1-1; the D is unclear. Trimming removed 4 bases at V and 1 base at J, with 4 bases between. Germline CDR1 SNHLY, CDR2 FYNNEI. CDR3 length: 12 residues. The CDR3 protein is CASSGQNTEAFF. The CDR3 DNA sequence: TGTGCCAGCAGTGGACAGAACACTGAAGCTTTCTTT.

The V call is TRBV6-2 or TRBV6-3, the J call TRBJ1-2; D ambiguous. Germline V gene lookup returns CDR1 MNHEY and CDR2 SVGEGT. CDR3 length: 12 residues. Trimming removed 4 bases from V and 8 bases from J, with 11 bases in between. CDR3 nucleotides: TGTGCCAGCAGTTCTCTGGCGGGAGGCTACACCTTC. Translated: CASSSLAGGYTF.

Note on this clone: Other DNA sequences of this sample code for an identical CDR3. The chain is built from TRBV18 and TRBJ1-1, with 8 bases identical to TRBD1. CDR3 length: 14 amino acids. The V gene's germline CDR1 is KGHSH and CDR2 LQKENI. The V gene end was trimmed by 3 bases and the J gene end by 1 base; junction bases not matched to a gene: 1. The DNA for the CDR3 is TGTGCCAGCTCACCTGGACAGGGGAACACTGAAGCTTTCTTT. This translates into CASSPGQGNTEAFF.

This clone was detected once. CDR3 nucleotides: TGCAGCGCCGCCGACGGAAATCAGCCCCAGCATTTT. Protein: CSAADGNQPQHF. The rearrangement uses TRBV29-1 and TRBJ1-5; D is undetermined. The CDR3 loop spans 12 amino acids. Germline CDR1 is SQVTM and CDR2 is ANQGSEA. V was pared by 7 bases and J by 4 bases, with 11 bases between.

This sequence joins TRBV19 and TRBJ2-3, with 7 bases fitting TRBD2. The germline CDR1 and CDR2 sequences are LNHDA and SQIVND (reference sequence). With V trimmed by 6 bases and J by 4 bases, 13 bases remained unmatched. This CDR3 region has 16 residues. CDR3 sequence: CASRGARGGLADTQYF. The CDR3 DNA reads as TGTGCCAGTAGGGGAGCGCGCGGGGGACTCGCAGATACGCAGTATTTT.

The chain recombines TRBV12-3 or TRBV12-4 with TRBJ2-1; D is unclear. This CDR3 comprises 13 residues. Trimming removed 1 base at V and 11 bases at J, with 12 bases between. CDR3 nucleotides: TGTGCCAGCAGTTTAGTAGGCGACAACCAGCAGTTCTTC. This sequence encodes CASSLVGDNQQFF.

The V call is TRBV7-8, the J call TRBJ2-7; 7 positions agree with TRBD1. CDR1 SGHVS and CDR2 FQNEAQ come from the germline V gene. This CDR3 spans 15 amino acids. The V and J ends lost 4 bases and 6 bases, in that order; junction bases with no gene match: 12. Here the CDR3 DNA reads TGTGCCAGCAGCTCTCCCGGGACAGCGGTCGCCGAGCAGTACTTC. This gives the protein CASSSPGTAVAEQYF. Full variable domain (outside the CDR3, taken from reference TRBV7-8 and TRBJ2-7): GAGVSQSPRYKVAKRGQDVALRCDPISGHVSLFWYQQALGQGPEFLTYFQNEAQLDKSGLPSDRFFAERPEGSVSTLKIQRTQQEDSAVYLCASSSPGTAVAEQYFGPGTRLTVT.

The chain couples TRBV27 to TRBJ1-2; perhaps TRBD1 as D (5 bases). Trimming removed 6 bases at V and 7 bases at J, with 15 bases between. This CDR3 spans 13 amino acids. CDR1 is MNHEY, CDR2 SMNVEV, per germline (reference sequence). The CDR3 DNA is TGTGCCAGCAGCGACGCGGGGCACAGTGGCTACACCTTC. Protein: CASSDAGHSGYTF.

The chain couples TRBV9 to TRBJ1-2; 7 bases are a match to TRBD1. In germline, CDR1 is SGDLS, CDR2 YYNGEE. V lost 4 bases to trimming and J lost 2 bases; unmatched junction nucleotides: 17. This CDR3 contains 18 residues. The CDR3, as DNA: TGTGCCAGCAGCCTCACCGCGCTGGACAGGAAGCACAACTATGGCTACACCTTC. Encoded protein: CASSLTALDRKHNYGYTF.

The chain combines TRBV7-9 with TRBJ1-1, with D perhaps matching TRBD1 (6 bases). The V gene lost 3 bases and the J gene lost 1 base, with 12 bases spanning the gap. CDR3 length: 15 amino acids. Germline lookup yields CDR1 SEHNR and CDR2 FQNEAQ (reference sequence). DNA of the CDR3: TGTGCCAGCAGCTTTGGAACAGGGTGGAACACTGAAGCTTTCTTT. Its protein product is CASSFGTGWNTEAFF.

CDR3 in DNA: TGTGCCAGCAGTTCCCCCTCGTTGAGGCAGTTCTTC. Residues: CASSSPSLRQFF. The chain recombines TRBV12-3 or TRBV12-4 with TRBJ2-1; D remains ambiguous. This CDR3 is built from 12 residues. V lost 4 bases, J lost 12 bases, and 13 bases lay in between.

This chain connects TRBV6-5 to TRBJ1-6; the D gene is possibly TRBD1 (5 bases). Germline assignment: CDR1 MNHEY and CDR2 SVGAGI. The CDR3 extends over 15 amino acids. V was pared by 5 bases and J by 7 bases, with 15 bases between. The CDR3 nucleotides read TGTGCCAGCAGTCCGCGGGTGGGGGGGAATTCACCCCTCCACTTT. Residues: CASSPRVGGNSPLHF.

The CDR3 spells CASSGPWGGSSYNSPLHF. Written as DNA, the CDR3 is TGTGCCAGCAGCGGCCCTTGGGGGGGTAGCTCCTATAATTCACCCCTCCACTTT. The chain carries TRBV7-2 and TRBJ1-6; TRBD1 is a possible D gene (5 bases). Between the trimmed V and J ends, which lost 5 bases and 0 bases, there was a span of 17 bases. The length of the CDR3 is 18 residues. In germline, CDR1 is SGHTA, CDR2 FQGNSA.

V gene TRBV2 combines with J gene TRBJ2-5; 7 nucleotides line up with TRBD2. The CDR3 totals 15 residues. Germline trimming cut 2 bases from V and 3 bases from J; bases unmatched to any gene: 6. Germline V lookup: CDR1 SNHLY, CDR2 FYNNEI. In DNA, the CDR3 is TGTGCCAGCAGTGAATTCGTAGCGGGTAAAGAGACCCAGTACTTC. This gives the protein CASSEFVAGKETQYF.

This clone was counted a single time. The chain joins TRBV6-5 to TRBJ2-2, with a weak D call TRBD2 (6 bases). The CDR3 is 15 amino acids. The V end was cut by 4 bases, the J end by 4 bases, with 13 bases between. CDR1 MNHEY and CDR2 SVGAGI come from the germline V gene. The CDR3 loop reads CASSSMGGGTGELFF. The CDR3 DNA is TGTGCCAGCAGTTCCATGGGGGGAGGCACCGGGGAGCTGTTTTTT.

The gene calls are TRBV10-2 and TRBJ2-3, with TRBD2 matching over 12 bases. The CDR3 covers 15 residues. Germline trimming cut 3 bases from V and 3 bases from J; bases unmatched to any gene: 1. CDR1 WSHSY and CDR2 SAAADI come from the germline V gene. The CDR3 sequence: CASSDTSGGTDTQYF. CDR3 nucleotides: TGCGCCAGCAGTGACACTAGCGGGGGGACAGATACGCAGTATTTT.